This T cell receptor (beta chain) was recorded in a study of blood T cell repertoires in COVID-19. This CDR3 is 19 amino acids long. The germline V gene has CDR1 SGHRS and CDR2 YFSETQ. After removal of 2 bases from V and 0 bases from J, the junction contained 7 bases not matched to a gene. TCRdb keeps only in-frame clones here, not all; method: immunoSEQ multiplex PCR. The table has 310,000 or so clones, around 90% seen once. The chain employs TRBV5-1 and TRBJ2-5; 16 nucleotides align to TRBD2. This receptor was obtained from a man over 45 with active or convalescent COVID-19. The sequenced sample consisted of peripheral blood. CDR3 DNA: TGCGCCAGCAGCTTTCCCGGGACTAGCGGGAGGGGCGACCAAGAGACCCAGTACTTC. Its translation is CASSFPGTSGRGDQETQYF.